The 30 T cell receptor beta chains below all came from one sample that was sequenced in a study of shared clonotypes between healthy human individuals. The protocol was immunoSEQ multiplex PCR, while the TCRdb copy is restricted to in-frame clones and leaves out a portion. The profile shows a few million clones, 85% to 95% of them singletons. The sequencing input was naive CD4+ T cells from PBMCs. Subset defined: CD45RA+ positively selected. All receptors come from a man aged 18 to 30 in good health. Some clones in this sample may be carry-over from other donors' samples.

About this clone: This sample also contains other DNA sequences that code for the same CDR3. The chain joins TRBV9 to TRBJ1-4, with D possibly TRBD1 on 5 matching bases. Germline CDR1 is SGDLS and CDR2 is YYNGEE. The germline V and J ends were trimmed by 2 bases and 7 bases, with 12 bases remaining between them. The CDR3 length is 14 residues. The CDR3 protein is CASSVGTGVEKLFF. CDR3 bases: TGTGCCAGCAGCGTTGGGACTGGTGTTGAAAAACTGTTTTTT.

The chain uses TRBV5-1 and TRBJ1-5; D is ambiguous. The length of the CDR3 is 16 residues. Germline CDR1 SGHRS, CDR2 YFSETQ. Trimming cost V 0 bases and J 0 bases, with 10 bases left between them. CDR3 residues: CASSLAGPYSNQPQHF. The CDR3 DNA sequence: TGCGCCAGCAGCTTGGCAGGACCTTATAGCAATCAGCCCCAGCATTTT. Based on the CDR3 plus reference TRBV5-1 and TRBJ1-5, the full variable domain is KAGVTQTPRYLIKTRGQQVTLSCSPISGHRSVSWYQQTPGQGLQFLFEYFSETQRNKGNFPGRFSGRQFSNSRSEMNVSTLELGDSALYLCASSLAGPYSNQPQHFGDGTRLSIL.

This chain connects TRBV28 to TRBJ2-7; D call uncertain. CDR3 length equals 14 residues. The germline V gene has CDR1 MDHEN and CDR2 SYDVKM. Trimming removed 5 bases from V and 5 bases from J, with 16 bases in between. The CDR3 reads CASSGRENLDEQYF. The CDR3 coding sequence is TGTGCCAGCAGTGGTCGCGAAAACCTGGACGAGCAGTACTTC.

V gene TRBV19 combines with J gene TRBJ2-3, with D possibly TRBD1 on 6 matching bases. The CDR3 is made up of 12 amino acids. V was pared by 5 bases and J by 5 bases, with 8 bases between. Germline V CDR1 and CDR2: LNHDA, SQIVND (reference sequence). CDR3 in DNA: TGTGCCAGTAGTGAGGGGGTAGATACGCAGTATTTT. Encoded protein: CASSEGVDTQYF.

A note on this clone: The identical CDR3 is also encoded by other nucleotide sequences in the sample. This chain links TRBV18 with TRBJ2-7, with no clear D. Germline V CDR1 and CDR2: KGHSH, LQKENI. V dropped 1 base and J dropped 0 bases, with 4 bases sitting between them. The CDR3 extends over 13 amino acids. The CDR3 DNA reads as TGTGCCAGCTCACCACGCAACTCCTACGAGCAGTACTTC. This sequence encodes CASSPRNSYEQYF.

In regard to this clone: Other nucleotide sequences in the sample specify the same CDR3. DNA for the CDR3: TGTGCCAGCAGTCCCGTTGGGGGGAAAGAGACCCAGTACTTC. Its protein product is CASSPVGGKETQYF. The J gene is TRBJ2-5, the V gene TRBV28; maybe TRBD2 (6 bases). V lost 5 bases, J lost 3 bases, and 13 bases lay in between. The CDR3 contains 14 residues. CDR1 is MDHEN and CDR2 is SYDVKM in the germline V gene.

V and J are TRBV28 and TRBJ2-7; D not certain. Germline loops: CDR1 MDHEN, CDR2 SYDVKM. The length of the CDR3 is 14 residues. The ends were cut back, 5 bases at V and 3 bases at J, with 14 bases in the middle. Here the CDR3 DNA reads TGTGCCAGCAGTCCCTTGGGTCAGATCTACGAGCAGTACTTC. This encodes CASSPLGQIYEQYF. Filled out from reference TRBV28 and TRBJ2-7, the complete variable domain reads DVKVTQSSRYLVKRTGEKVFLECVQDMDHENMFWYRQDPGLGLRLIYFSYDVKMKEKGDIPEGYSVSREKKERFSLILESASTNQTSMYLCASSPLGQIYEQYFGPGTRLTVT.

J is TRBJ2-3 and V is TRBV4-2; 8 bases line up with TRBD2. The V gene end was trimmed by 1 base and the J gene end by 0 bases; junction bases not matched to a gene: 6. Germline V gives CDR1 LGHNA, CDR2 YNFKEQ. The CDR3 is 17 amino acids. DNA of the CDR3: TGTGCCAGCAGCCAAGGGACGGGAGGGCGGAGCACAGATACGCAGTATTTT. Translated, it gives CASSQGTGGRSTDTQYF.

This chain links TRBV2 with TRBJ1-4; D is possibly TRBD1 (5 bases). The CDR3 contains 17 residues. Trimming cost V 6 bases and J 0 bases, with 17 bases left between them. Germline V gives CDR1 SNHLY, CDR2 FYNNEI. CDR3 DNA sequence: TGTGCCAGCAGGAGAGGAGGCAGGGTGGCAACTAATGAAAAACTGTTTTTT. Residues: CASRRGGRVATNEKLFF.

The chain couples TRBV2 to TRBJ2-1; no firm D call. This CDR3 spans 13 amino acids. Per the germline V gene, CDR1 is SNHLY and CDR2 is FYNNEI. Trimming took 6 bases from V and 5 from J, leaving 11 bases between them. CDR3 loop: CASRGRANNEQFF. The CDR3 DNA sequence: TGTGCCAGCAGGGGCCGGGCCAACAATGAGCAGTTCTTC.

The rearrangement uses TRBV19 and TRBJ2-2, with unresolved D. Germline values: CDR1 LNHDA, CDR2 SQIVND (reference sequence). CDR3 size: 14 residues. V lost 7 bases and J lost 0, with 9 bases in between. The CDR3 sequence: CASNPVANTGELFF. Here the CDR3 DNA reads TGTGCCAGTAACCCCGTGGCGAACACCGGGGAGCTGTTTTTT.

The chain employs TRBV7-6 and TRBJ2-5; either TRBD1 or TRBD2 may supply D (5 bases each). The ends were cut back, 7 bases at V and 7 bases at J, with 13 bases in the middle. Germline CDR1 reads SGHVS; CDR2 reads FNYEAQ. The CDR3 contains 12 residues. This CDR3 is CASTPGGGTQYF. The CDR3 nucleotides read TGTGCCAGCACCCCAGGTGGGGGGACCCAGTACTTC.

This sequence joins TRBV2 and TRBJ2-7; possible D gene TRBD2, 7 bases. Germline V gene data show CDR1 as SNHLY and CDR2 as FYNNEI. The CDR3 sequence is 13 residues long. Trimming shortened V by 3 bases and J by 5 bases, and 11 bases separated the two germline ends. The CDR3 sequence is CASSDGGAHEQYF. The DNA of the CDR3 is TGTGCCAGCAGTGATGGGGGGGCCCACGAGCAGTACTTC.

The V and J genes are TRBV19 and TRBJ2-2; the match to TRBD2 covers 8 bases. Germline CDR1 is LNHDA and CDR2 is SQIVND (reference sequence). J lost 6 bases, V lost 7 bases, and 13 bases had no gene match. The CDR3 is 16 residues long. DNA of the CDR3: TGTGCCAGTACCCCCCAAAAACCGGGGGGGGCCGGGGAGCTGTTTTTT. This encodes CASTPQKPGGAGELFF. Combining the CDR3 with reference TRBV19 and TRBJ2-2 gives the whole variable domain DGGITQSPKYLFRKEGQNVTLSCEQNLNHDAMYWYRQDPGQGLRLIYYSQIVNDFQKGDIAEGYSVSREKKESFPLTVTSAQKNPTAFYLCASTPQKPGGAGELFFGEGSRLTVL.

The rearrangement joins TRBV30 to TRBJ1-6, with D hard to call. The CDR3 runs 17 residues. Per germline, CDR1 GTSNPN and CDR2 SVGIG (reference sequence). Trimming left V 3 bases short and J 3 bases short, with 18 bases between. Here the CDR3 reads CAWSPGRTEDYNSPLHF. The CDR3 nucleotides read TGTGCCTGGAGCCCCGGCAGGACGGAGGACTATAATTCACCCCTCCACTTT.

This sequence joins TRBV6-5 and TRBJ1-2, with TRBD1 as a possible D gene (5 bases). The length of the CDR3 is 15 residues. V lost 0 bases, J lost 7 bases, and 15 bases lay in between. Germline V lookup: CDR1 MNHEY, CDR2 SVGAGI. The CDR3 protein is CASSYSTVGRFGYTF. CDR3 sequence (DNA): TGTGCCAGCAGTTACTCGACAGTAGGGCGGTTTGGCTACACCTTC.

CDR3 nucleotide sequence: TGTGCCAGCAGCCCCGGACACTCTGGAAACACCATATATTTT. It is translated as CASSPGHSGNTIYF. The rearrangement joins TRBV7-8 to TRBJ1-3, with D maybe TRBD1 (5 bases). The CDR3 totals 14 residues. Per the germline V gene, CDR1 is SGHVS and CDR2 is FQNEAQ. V lost 5 bases and J lost 0, with 8 bases in between.

In nucleotides, the CDR3 is TGTGCCAGTAGTATCGTCGGCAGGGGCTCTGGAAACACCATATATTTT. It yields the protein CASSIVGRGSGNTIYF. V and J are TRBV19 and TRBJ1-3; D possibly corresponds to TRBD1 (6 bases). Per germline, CDR1 LNHDA and CDR2 SQIVND (reference sequence). V lost 3 bases to trimming and J lost 0 bases, with 12 bases between them. The length of the CDR3 is 16 residues.

This chain uses TRBV7-9 with TRBJ2-5; D is unclear. There are 14 residues in the CDR3. V lost 1 base to trimming and J lost 3 bases, with 9 bases between them. The germline CDR1 and CDR2 sequences are SEHNR and FQNEAQ (reference sequence). CDR3 DNA: TGTGCCAGCAGCTTAGAGACCCTTAAAGAGACCCAGTACTTC. Encoded protein: CASSLETLKETQYF. Supplemented by reference TRBV7-9 and TRBJ2-5, the full variable domain reads DTGVSQNPRHKITKRGQNVTFRCDPISEHNRLYWYRQTLGQGPEFLTYFQNEAQLEKSRLLSDRFSAERPKGSFSTLEIQRTEQGDSAMYLCASSLETLKETQYFGPGTRLLVL.

The chain combines TRBV9 with TRBJ2-7, with D perhaps assigned TRBD1 or TRBD2 (6 bases each). Deletions cut 3 bases from V and 3 bases from J, with 16 bases between. The V gene's germline CDR1 is SGDLS and CDR2 YYNGEE. There are 15 residues in the CDR3. CDR3: CASSAGGGQDYEQYF. The DNA for the CDR3 is TGTGCCAGCAGCGCCGGAGGGGGACAAGACTACGAGCAGTACTTC.

This chain uses TRBV29-1 with TRBJ2-7; D call uncertain. With 4 bases removed from V and 2 bases from J, the gap between germline ends came to 9 bases. The CDR3 length is 12 residues. The germline V gene encodes CDR1 SQVTM and CDR2 ANQGSEA. The CDR3 spells CSVGGDPYEQYF. The DNA of the CDR3 is TGCAGCGTTGGCGGCGATCCCTACGAGCAGTACTTC.

Comment on this clone: Other DNA sequences in this sample translate to the same CDR3. The gene calls are TRBV10-3 and TRBJ1-2; D uncertain. CDR1 is ENHRY and CDR2 is SYGVKD in the germline V gene. Trimming took 2 bases from V and 5 from J, leaving 6 bases between them. There are 12 residues in the CDR3. For the CDR3, the DNA is TGTGCCATCAGTGAGAGTCAATATGGCTACACCTTC. Translated, it gives CAISESQYGYTF.

The chain is built from TRBV5-1 and TRBJ2-2; 7 bases are a match to TRBD2. Trimming cost V 3 bases and J 0 bases; bases outside gene matches: 2. Germline values: CDR1 SGHRS, CDR2 YFSETQ. CDR3 length: 15 residues. CDR3 in amino acids: CASSWGLSNTGELFF. The CDR3 coding sequence is TGCGCCAGCAGCTGGGGACTATCGAACACCGGGGAGCTGTTTTTT. Full variable domain (missing parts from reference TRBV5-1 and TRBJ2-2): KAGVTQTPRYLIKTRGQQVTLSCSPISGHRSVSWYQQTPGQGLQFLFEYFSETQRNKGNFPGRFSGRQFSNSRSEMNVSTLELGDSALYLCASSWGLSNTGELFFGEGSRLTVL.

The chain couples TRBV7-2 to TRBJ1-2; no clear D gene. Per the germline V gene, CDR1 is SGHTA and CDR2 is FQGNSA. The CDR3 is 15 amino acids. V was pared by 5 bases and J by 8 bases, with 21 bases between. For the CDR3, the DNA is TGTGCCAGCAGCCCCCCAAACGACCGGAGGCTCGGCTACACCTTC. The encoded protein is CASSPPNDRRLGYTF.

The CDR3 bases are TGTGCCAGCAGGGACGGGACAGGGAGACGTGATCAGCCCCAGCATTTT. It codes for CASRDGTGRRDQPQHF. The V gene is TRBV28, the J gene TRBJ1-5; 9 bases map to TRBD1. With 6 bases clipped from V and 5 bases from J, the junction kept 11 bases outside the gene matches. Germline V gene lookup returns CDR1 MDHEN and CDR2 SYDVKM. The CDR3 sequence is 16 residues long.

There are a few counts of this clone. The chain uses TRBV6-1 and TRBJ2-7; D not certain. The CDR3 has 11 amino acids. Germline-derived CDR1 and CDR2 are MNHNS and SASEGT. Trimming left V 2 bases short and J 2 bases short, with 1 base between. CDR3 nucleotide sequence: TGTGCCAGCAGTGAAACCTACGAGCAGTACTTC. Amino acids: CASSETYEQYF.

Regarding this clone: The identical CDR3 is also encoded by other nucleotide sequences in the sample. The rearrangement uses TRBV28 and TRBJ1-4; 10 nucleotides line up with TRBD1. Per germline, CDR1 MDHEN and CDR2 SYDVKM. After removal of 2 bases from V and 8 bases from J, the junction contained 2 bases not matched to a gene. There are 14 residues in the CDR3. Here the CDR3 reads CASSLDRGREKLFF. DNA of the CDR3: TGTGCCAGCAGTTTAGACAGGGGGCGAGAAAAACTGTTTTTT.

The V gene is TRBV19, the J gene TRBJ1-1; perhaps TRBD1 as D (5 bases). This CDR3 is built from 18 residues. V gave up 7 bases and J gave up 0 bases, with 24 bases separating them. Per germline, CDR1 LNHDA and CDR2 SQIVND (reference sequence). The CDR3 sequence: CASTRREGVGSMNTEAFF. CDR3 DNA sequence: TGTGCCAGTACCCGAAGGGAAGGGGTCGGAAGTATGAACACTGAAGCTTTCTTT.

This clone showed up just once. The chain joins TRBV28 to TRBJ1-2, with TRBD1 matching 9 bases. CDR3 length equals 15 residues. The V gene end was trimmed by 5 bases and the J gene end by 8 bases; junction bases not matched to a gene: 12. CDR1 MDHEN and CDR2 SYDVKM come from the germline V gene. The CDR3 DNA follows: TGTGCCAGCAGTCTTAACCCGGGACAGGGTCAAGGCTACACCTTC. It translates to CASSLNPGQGQGYTF.

The chain combines TRBV10-3 with TRBJ2-7; 8 nucleotides agree with TRBD2. The germline V gene has CDR1 ENHRY and CDR2 SYGVKD. The CDR3 loop spans 18 amino acids. With V trimmed by 0 bases and J by 0 bases, 10 bases remained unmatched. Here the CDR3 reads CAISESVKTSGSSYEQYF. CDR3 DNA sequence: TGTGCCATCAGTGAGTCGGTCAAAACTAGCGGTAGCTCCTACGAGCAGTACTTC.